This record covers a single T cell receptor beta chain. Its antigen is not yet known. No base-level quality is on record; no much larger clone is a single base apart. These data come from a study of shared clonotypes between healthy human individuals (dated by TCRdb to the early 2020s). A note on the overall study: A couple of women and three men aged 18 to 49 years were included in the cohort. For each donor, CD4 naive and CD4 memory were each given three plates, CD8 naive was given two plates, and CD8 memory was given one plate. Blood TCR repertoires of about five healthy adults were deeply sequenced to estimate repertoire size and the extent of clonotype sharing between individuals. To increase sequencing depth and limit assay-specific biases, different laboratories used diverse techniques to prepare libraries and sequence TCR repertoires. Leukapheresis yielded between about 0.85 and 9 billion PBMCs per donor.

CD8 naive samples consisted of CD45RO-negative cells that were positively selected for CCR7, yielding a CD45RA+CCR7+ population without TemRA cells. The donors were healthy, HIV-negative adults with no recently reported acute infections or vaccinations. Every donor was a Caucasian adult living in Nashville, Tennessee, USA. Blood was collected by leukapheresis, and PBMCs were isolated by Ficoll-Histopaque density gradient centrifugation and then cryopreserved in liquid nitrogen vapor phase. Analytical flow cytometry was used to check the purity and quantity of each magnetically sorted T cell population. From each sorted fraction, genomic DNA was isolated and quantified by UV absorbance on a Nanodrop 2000c. V is pared back by 5 bases and J by 1 base, with 18 bases lying between the germline termini. There are 16 amino acids in the CDR3, from cysteine to phenylalanine inclusive. Only the CDR3 DNA stays, 48 bases, in frame from base 1. Based on the germline V gene, the CDR1 and CDR2 sequences are SGHAT and FQNNGV.

TCR CDR3 regions were amplified from genomic DNA by multiplex PCR using the deep immunoSEQ assay. Extracted genomic DNA from each cell subset was spread evenly across all wells of several immunoSEQ 96-well plates, with each plate serving as a replicate. Each replicate PCR for sorted subsets received roughly 200 ng genomic DNA, equal to tens of thousands of T cell genomes. Purified libraries were measured with a Qubit 3.0 fluorometer, size-checked on a Bioanalyzer 2100, and measured again with the KAPA Library Quantification kit. Every immunoSEQ 96-well plate was sequenced on a separate single-read 150-cycle Illumina NextSeq 550 flow cell. The authors processed their data as follows. Because only junctional sequences without quality scores were contained in the immunoSEQ output, filtering matching that applied to full-length reads could not be performed. Sequences were annotated with PyIR, a Python wrapper for IgBLAST v1.9, using IMGT germline references to assign V/J genes and CDR3. Reads were filtered out if the reads had weak V/J assignments (E-value above 1e-6), no CDR3, stop codons, out-of-frame junctions, or ambiguous translated residues. A V3J clonotype was defined by an identical inferred V gene, J gene, and CDR3 amino acid sequence. To compute the percentage overlap between repertoires, the number of shared unique clonotypes was divided by the size of the smaller repertoire. Richness of each repertoire was evaluated using RTK rarefaction, the Chao1 estimator, and Recon v2.1 estimates of unobserved clonotypes. Generation probabilities were computed with OLGA for all TCRbeta clonotypes obtained by the gDNA method from several donors. Drawn from immuneACCESS, this table holds only the in-frame rearrangements with V and J called that TCRdb kept. Clones are partly lost; checked studies trace under half to an unresolved V gene and leave the rest unexplained. For V, J and clone size, that table is used; D and trimming come from the DNA. A total of around 1.9 million clones appear in this sample, 93% of them only once. 1.5% to 2% of the sample lies in the top ten.

Here is what the overall study found, with its caveats: Rarefaction of sorted-subset datasets indicated incomplete sequencing despite the large sequencing depth. Pairwise subsampling led to the expectation that sequencing depth would affect the degree of clonotype sharing among donors. Clonotypes shared by all four sorted-subset donors showed higher generation probabilities than non-shared clonotypes. Because the study included only a small number of donors, the genetic and exposure-history diversity represented was limited. Sampling was restricted to blood, and TCR repertoires in tissues likely differ from the TCR repertoires found in blood. When a handful of donors were compared, the shared fraction of clonotypes was roughly 4.8% for naive CD4, around 3.6% for naive CD8, 2% to 2.5% for memory CD4, and roughly 0.4% for memory CD8. Larger estimated clonotype richness was generally found for naive subsets than for memory subsets.

The specimen was naive CD8+ T cells from PBMCs. Per the publication, the cell subset or site label means: CD45RA+CCR7+. The sequence joins TRBV11-2 to TRBJ2-7, with no D gene named confidently. The receptor comes from a man younger than 30 in good health. Some clones in this sample may be carry-over from other donors' samples. The encoded CDR3 is CASSPVYGHISYEQYF. The DNA reads as follows: TGTGCCAGCAGCCCCGTTTACGGGCACATTTCCTACGAGCAGTACTTC.